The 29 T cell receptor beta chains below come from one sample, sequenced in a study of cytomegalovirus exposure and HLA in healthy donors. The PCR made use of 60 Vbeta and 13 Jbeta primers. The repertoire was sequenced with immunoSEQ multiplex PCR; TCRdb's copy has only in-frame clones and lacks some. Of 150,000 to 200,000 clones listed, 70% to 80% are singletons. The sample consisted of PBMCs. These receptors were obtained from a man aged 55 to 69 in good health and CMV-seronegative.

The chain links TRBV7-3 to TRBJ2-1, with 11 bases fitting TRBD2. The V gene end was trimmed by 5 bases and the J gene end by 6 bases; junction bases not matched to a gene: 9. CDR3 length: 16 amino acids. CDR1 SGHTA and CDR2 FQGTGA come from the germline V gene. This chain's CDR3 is CASSPNLAGGFNEQFF. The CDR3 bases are TGTGCCAGCAGCCCCAACTTAGCGGGAGGGTTCAATGAGCAGTTCTTC.

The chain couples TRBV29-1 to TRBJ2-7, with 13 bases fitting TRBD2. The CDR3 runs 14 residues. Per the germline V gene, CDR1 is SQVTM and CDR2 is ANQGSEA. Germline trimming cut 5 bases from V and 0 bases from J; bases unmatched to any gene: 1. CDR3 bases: TGCAGCGTTCGGACTAGCGGGAGCTCCTACGAGCAGTACTTC. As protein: CSVRTSGSSYEQYF.

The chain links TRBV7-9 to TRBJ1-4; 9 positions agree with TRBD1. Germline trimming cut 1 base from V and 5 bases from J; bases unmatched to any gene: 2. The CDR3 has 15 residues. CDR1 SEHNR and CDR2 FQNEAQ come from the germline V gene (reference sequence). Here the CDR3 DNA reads TGTGCCAGCAGCTTAGGGGACAGGGTCAATGAAAAACTGTTTTTT. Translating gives CASSLGDRVNEKLFF.

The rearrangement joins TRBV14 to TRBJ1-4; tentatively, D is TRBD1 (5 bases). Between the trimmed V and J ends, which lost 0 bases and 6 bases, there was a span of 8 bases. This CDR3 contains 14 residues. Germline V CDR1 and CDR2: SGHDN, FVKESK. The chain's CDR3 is CASSQDTGYEKLFF. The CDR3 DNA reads TGTGCCAGCAGCCAAGACACAGGTTATGAAAAACTGTTTTTT.

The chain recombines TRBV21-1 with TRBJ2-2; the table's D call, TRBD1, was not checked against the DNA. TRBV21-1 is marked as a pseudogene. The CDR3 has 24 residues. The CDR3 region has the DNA TGTGCCAGCAGCAAAGGGTCGAACCCACGCGTTATATTATCGGGACAGCCGAACACCGGGGAGCTGTTTTTT. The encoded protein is CASSKGSNPRVILSGQPNTGELFF.

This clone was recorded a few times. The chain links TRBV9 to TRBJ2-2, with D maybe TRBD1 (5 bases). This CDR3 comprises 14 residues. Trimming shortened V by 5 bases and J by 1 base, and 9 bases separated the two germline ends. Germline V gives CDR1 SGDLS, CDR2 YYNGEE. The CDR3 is CASRQTENTGELFF. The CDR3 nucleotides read TGTGCCAGCAGGCAGACAGAGAACACCGGGGAGCTGTTTTTT.

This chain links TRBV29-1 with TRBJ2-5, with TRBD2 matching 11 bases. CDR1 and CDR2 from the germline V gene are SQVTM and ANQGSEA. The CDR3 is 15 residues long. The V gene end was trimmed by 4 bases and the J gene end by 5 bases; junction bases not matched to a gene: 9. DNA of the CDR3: TGCAGCGTTGTGCTCTCTAGCGGGGGGATGGAGACCCAGTACTTC. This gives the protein CSVVLSSGGMETQYF.

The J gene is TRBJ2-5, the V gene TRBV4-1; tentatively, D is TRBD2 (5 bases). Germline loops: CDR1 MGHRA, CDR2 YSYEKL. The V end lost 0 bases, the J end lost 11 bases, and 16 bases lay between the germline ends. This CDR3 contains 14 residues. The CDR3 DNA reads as TGCGCCAGCAGCCAAGATTCGGGTTCGGGGAAACAGTACTTC. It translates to CASSQDSGSGKQYF.

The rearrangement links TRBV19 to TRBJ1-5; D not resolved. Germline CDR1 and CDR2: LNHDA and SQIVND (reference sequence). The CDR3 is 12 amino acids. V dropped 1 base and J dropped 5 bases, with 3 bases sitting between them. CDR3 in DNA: TGTGCCAGTAGTATAGCATATCAGCCCCAGCATTTT. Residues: CASSIAYQPQHF.

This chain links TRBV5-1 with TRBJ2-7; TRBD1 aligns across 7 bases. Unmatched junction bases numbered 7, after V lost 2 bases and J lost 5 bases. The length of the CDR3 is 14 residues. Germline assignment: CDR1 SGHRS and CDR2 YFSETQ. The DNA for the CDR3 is TGCGCCAGCAGCTTAAGACAGGGCCTAAACGAGCAGTACTTC. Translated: CASSLRQGLNEQYF.

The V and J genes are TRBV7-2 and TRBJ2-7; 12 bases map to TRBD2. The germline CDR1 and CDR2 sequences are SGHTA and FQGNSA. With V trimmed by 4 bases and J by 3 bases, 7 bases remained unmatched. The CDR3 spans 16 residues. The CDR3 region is CASSSGLAGLYYEQYF. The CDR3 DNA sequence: TGTGCCAGCAGCTCCGGACTAGCGGGGCTATACTACGAGCAGTACTTC.

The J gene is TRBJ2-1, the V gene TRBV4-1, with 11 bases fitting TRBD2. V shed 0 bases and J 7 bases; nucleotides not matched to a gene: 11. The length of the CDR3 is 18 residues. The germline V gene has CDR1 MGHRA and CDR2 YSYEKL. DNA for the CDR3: TGCGCCAGCAGCCAAGAGATCCCTCTAGCGGGAGGTACAAATGAGCAGTTCTTC. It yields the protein CASSQEIPLAGGTNEQFF.

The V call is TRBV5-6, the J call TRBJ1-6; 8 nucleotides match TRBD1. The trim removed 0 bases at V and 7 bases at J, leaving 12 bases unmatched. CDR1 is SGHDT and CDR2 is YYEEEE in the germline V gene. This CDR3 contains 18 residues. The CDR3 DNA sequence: TGTGCCAGCAGCTTGGGAGGGGTTGCAGGGGGCCGAAATTCACCCCTCCACTTT. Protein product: CASSLGGVAGGRNSPLHF.

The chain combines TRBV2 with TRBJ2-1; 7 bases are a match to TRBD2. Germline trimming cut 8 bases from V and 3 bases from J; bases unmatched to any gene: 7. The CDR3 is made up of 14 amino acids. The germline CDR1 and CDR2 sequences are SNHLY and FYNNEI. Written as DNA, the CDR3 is TGTGCCAGCTATCAGAGGGACTACTACAATGAGCAGTTCTTC. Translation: CASYQRDYYNEQFF.

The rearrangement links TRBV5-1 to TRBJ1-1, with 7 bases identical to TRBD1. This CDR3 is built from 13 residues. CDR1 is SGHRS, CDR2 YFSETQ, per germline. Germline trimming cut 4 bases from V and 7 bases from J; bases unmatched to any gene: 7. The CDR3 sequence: CASSRLRDSEAFF. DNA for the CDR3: TGCGCCAGCAGCCGACTCCGGGACAGTGAAGCTTTCTTT.

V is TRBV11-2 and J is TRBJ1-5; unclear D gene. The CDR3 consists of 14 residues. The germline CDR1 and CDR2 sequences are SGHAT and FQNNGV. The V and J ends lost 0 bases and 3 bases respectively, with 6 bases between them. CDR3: CASSLDGLNQPQHF. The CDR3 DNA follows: TGTGCCAGCAGCTTAGACGGACTCAATCAGCCCCAGCATTTT.

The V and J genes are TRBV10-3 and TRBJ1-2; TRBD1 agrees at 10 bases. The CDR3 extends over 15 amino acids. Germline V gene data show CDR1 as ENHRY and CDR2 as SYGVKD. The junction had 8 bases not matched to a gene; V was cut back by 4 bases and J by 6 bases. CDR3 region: CAISARTGGDHGYTF. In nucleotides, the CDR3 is TGTGCCATCAGTGCCCGGACAGGGGGGGATCATGGCTACACCTTC.

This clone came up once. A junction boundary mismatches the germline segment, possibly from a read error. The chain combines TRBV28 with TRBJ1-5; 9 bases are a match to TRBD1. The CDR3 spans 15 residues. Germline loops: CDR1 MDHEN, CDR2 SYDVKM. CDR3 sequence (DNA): TGTGCCAGCAGTGGGGACAGGGAGAGCAATCAGCCCCAGAATTTT. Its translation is CASSGDRESNQPQNF.

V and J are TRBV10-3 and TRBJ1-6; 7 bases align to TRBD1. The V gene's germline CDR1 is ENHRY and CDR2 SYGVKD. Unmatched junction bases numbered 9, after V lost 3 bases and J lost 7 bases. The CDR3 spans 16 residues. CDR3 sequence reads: CAISDKTGTENSPLHF. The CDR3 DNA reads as TGTGCCATCAGTGATAAAACCGGGACAGAGAATTCACCCCTCCACTTT.

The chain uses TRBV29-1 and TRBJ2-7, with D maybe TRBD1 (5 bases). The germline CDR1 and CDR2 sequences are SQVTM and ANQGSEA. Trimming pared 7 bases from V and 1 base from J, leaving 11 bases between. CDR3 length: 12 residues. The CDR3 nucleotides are TGCAGCGCGACAGTGACTTCCTACGAGCAGTACTTC. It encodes CSATVTSYEQYF.

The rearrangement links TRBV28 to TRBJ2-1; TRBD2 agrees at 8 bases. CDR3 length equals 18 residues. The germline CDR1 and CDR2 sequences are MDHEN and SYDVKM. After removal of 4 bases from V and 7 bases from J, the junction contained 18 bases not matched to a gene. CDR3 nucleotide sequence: TGTGCCAGCAGTTCGCGCCGAGCGGGAGATACGAAGGGGAATGAGCAGTTCTTC. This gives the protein CASSSRRAGDTKGNEQFF.

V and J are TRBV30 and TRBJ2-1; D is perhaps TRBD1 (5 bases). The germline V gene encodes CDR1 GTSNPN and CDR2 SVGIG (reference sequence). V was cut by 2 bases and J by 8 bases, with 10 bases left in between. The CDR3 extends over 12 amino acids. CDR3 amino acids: CAWSRQGDEQFF. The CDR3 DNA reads TGTGCCTGGAGTAGGCAGGGCGATGAGCAGTTCTTC.

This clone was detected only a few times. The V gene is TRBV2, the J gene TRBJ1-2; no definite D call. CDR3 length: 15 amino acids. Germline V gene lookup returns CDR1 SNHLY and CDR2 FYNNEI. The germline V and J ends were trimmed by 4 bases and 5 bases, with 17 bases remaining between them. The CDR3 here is CASSGTREAGYGYTF. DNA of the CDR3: TGTGCCAGCAGTGGTACGAGGGAAGCTGGTTATGGCTACACCTTC.

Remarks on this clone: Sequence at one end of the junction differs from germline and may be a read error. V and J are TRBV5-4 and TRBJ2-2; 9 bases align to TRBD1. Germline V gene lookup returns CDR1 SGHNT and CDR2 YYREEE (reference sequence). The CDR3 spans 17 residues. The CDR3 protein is CASSSSPYGTGSGKLFF. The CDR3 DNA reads TGTGCCAGCAGCTCAAGCCCTTATGGGACAGGGAGCGGGAAGCTGTTTTTT.

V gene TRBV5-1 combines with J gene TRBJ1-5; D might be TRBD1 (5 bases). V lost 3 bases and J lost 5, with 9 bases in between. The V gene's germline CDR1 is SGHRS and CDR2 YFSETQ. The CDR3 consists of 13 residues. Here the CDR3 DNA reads TGCGCCAGCAGCTACGGGGGAGATCAGCCCCAGCATTTT. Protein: CASSYGGDQPQHF.

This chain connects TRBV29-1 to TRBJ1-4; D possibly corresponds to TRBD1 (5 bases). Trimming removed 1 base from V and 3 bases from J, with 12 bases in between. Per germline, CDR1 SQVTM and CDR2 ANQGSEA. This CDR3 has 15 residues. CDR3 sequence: CSVEGIGVANEKLFF. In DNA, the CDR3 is TGCAGCGTTGAAGGGATAGGGGTGGCTAATGAAAAACTGTTTTTT.

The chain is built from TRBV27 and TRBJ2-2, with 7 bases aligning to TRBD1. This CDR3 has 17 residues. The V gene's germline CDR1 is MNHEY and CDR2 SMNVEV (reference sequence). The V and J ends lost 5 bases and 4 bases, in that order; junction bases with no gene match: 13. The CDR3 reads CASSLIGGQLSTGELFF. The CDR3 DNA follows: TGTGCCAGCAGTCTAATTGGGGGACAGCTGAGCACCGGGGAGCTGTTTTTT.

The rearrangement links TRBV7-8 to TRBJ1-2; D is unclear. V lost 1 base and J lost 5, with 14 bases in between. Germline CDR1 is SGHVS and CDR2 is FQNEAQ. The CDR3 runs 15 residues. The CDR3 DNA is TGTGCCAGCAGCTTAGTTCGTCCGGGGTCGTATGGCTACACCTTC. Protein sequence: CASSLVRPGSYGYTF.

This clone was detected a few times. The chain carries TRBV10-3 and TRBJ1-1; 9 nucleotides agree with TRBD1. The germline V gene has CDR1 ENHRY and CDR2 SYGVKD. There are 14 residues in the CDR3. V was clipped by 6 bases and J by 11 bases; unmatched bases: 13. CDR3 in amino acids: CAIRNDRGKGGAFF. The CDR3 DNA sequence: TGTGCCATCAGGAACGACAGGGGGAAAGGGGGCGCTTTCTTT.